This T cell receptor beta chain was recovered during a study of cytomegalovirus exposure and HLA in healthy donors. Researchers ran the PCR with 60 Vbeta and 13 Jbeta primers. TCRdb's copy holds only in-frame clones and misses some; the assay was immunoSEQ multiplex PCR. The data hold about 180,000 clones, with 80% observed a single time. Study observations and caveats: Available immune exposure information covered CMV serostatus only. Reports described diagnosis of cytomegalovirus status by the classifier as highly specific and sensitive. Rarity characterized most TCR sequences, yet some public TCRs appeared in many donors.

While unrecorded immune exposures were likely, the donors were nominally healthy when sampled. Regarding this clone: No antigen is known for it.

The germline gives CDR1 MDHEN, CDR2 SYDVKM. This CDR3 contains 17 residues. V lost 2 bases to trimming and J lost 8 bases; unmatched junction nucleotides: 14. Material: PBMCs. The clonotype comes from a man aged 30 to 45 in good health and CMV-seronegative. J is TRBJ2-2 and V is TRBV28; 7 bases are shared with TRBD1. The CDR3 is CASSLRARADRAGELFF. The CDR3 bases are TGTGCCAGCAGTTTACGCGCTCGGGCCGACAGGGCTGGGGAGCTGTTTTTT.